The rows below give T cell receptor beta chains drawn from one sample of a study of shared clonotypes between healthy human individuals. Method: immunoSEQ multiplex PCR; TCRdb's copy keeps in-frame clones and lacks some. Altogether about 960,000 clones are present, approximately 76% being singletons, with the ten largest covering about 1.5%. The sample consisted of memory CD4+ T cells sorted from blood. The receptors were gathered from a man aged 18 to 29 in good health. The CDR3 runs from the conserved cysteine through the conserved F or W. Fields, in order: V gene, J gene, clone size, D gene, CDR3 DNA, CDR3 protein. The D gene is left open where the match is weak. Rows may omit the clone size; those that give it use once, few, many or a size class.

>TRBV10-2|TRBJ2-3|.|.
TGCGCCATCGGACAGACAGATACGCAGTATTTT
CAIGQTDTQYF
>TRBV7-9|TRBJ2-3|.|.
TGTGCCAGCTCTCTATCCGGGACTAGCACAGATACGCAGTATTTT
CASSLSGTSTDTQYF
>TRBV5-6|TRBJ2-1|.|.
TGTGCCAGCAGCTACAGGGACCGAACTTACAATGAGCAGTTCTTC
CASSYRDRTYNEQFF
>TRBV29-1|TRBJ1-1|.|.
TGCAGCGTTGGACTAGGGGACTCAAAAGCTTTCTTT
CSVGLGDSKAFF
>TRBV6-1|TRBJ2-7|.|TRBD1
TGTGCCACGGCCGGACAGGGCTACGAGCAGTACTTC
CATAGQGYEQYF
>TRBV7-2|TRBJ2-5|.|.
TGTGCCAGCAGCTTATATCCCATTCGGGCGGAGACCCAGTACTTC
CASSLYPIRAETQYF
>TRBV12-2|TRBJ1-5|.|.
TGTGCAAGTCGCTTAGTTACTGGGGTTTCGAGCAATCAGCCCCAGCATTTT
CASRLVTGVSSNQPQHF
>TRBV5-8|TRBJ1-5|.|.
TGTGCCAGCAGCTTGGGGCAGAGCGGGTACAATCAGCCCCAGCATTTT
CASSLGQSGYNQPQHF
>TRBV28|TRBJ1-4|.|TRBD1
TGTGCCAGCAGTTTTCCCGGACAGGGGGGTGAAAAACTGTTTTTT
CASSFPGQGGEKLFF
>TRBV19|TRBJ1-1|.|.
TGTGCCAGTATCGGGACTGAAGCTTTCTTT
CASIGTEAFF
>TRBV30|TRBJ1-3|few|.
TGTGCCTCCTCACGGGACGGTACCGACTCTGGAAACACCATATATTTT
CASSRDGTDSGNTIYF
>TRBV10-3|TRBJ2-1|.|.
TGTGCCATCAGTGAATCTGAACTAGGACCGAGAAGCTATGAGCAGTTCTTC
CAISESELGPRSYEQFF
>TRBV6-1|TRBJ2-5|few|.
TGTGCCAGCAGTCGGATGAAAGAGACCCAGTACTTC
CASSRMKETQYF
>TRBV2|TRBJ1-2|few|.
TGTGCCAGCAGTCTGGGGACCAACTATGGCTACACCTTC
CASSLGTNYGYTF
>TRBV2|TRBJ1-2|.|.
TGTGCCAGCAGCCCAGAGAACTATGGCTACACCTTC
CASSPENYGYTF
>TRBV6-1|TRBJ1-1|many|.
TGTGCCAGCAGTGAAGGACGGGGGAGGACTTTCTTT
CASSEGRGRTFF
>TRBV27|TRBJ2-7|.|TRBD2
TGTGCCAGCAGTCCACGGACTAGCGGGATCTCGTACTTC
CASSPRTSGISYF
>TRBV18|TRBJ2-4|.|.
TGTGCCAGCTCACCGGCGGGTAGCACATACATTCAGTACTTC
CASSPAGSTYIQYF
>TRBV7-2|TRBJ2-3|once|TRBD1
TGTGCCAGCAGCACCCACAGGGGAGCTAGCACAGATACGCAGTATTTT
CASSTHRGASTDTQYF
>TRBV7-2|TRBJ2-7|.|TRBD2
TGTGCCAGCAGCCCTCTAGCGGCCACGTCCTACGAGCAGTACTTC
CASSPLAATSYEQYF